These 2 T cell receptor beta chains were sequenced from one sample in a study of blood T cell repertoires in COVID-19. TCRdb's copy holds only in-frame clones and misses some; the assay was immunoSEQ multiplex PCR. The table shows tens of thousands of clones, with around 90% occurring only once. Sequencing was carried out using peripheral blood. These receptors originate from a human donor with active COVID-19. The donor label of this sample is uncertain.

The chain carries TRBV10-3 and TRBJ2-7; the match to TRBD2 covers 7 bases. V dropped 6 bases and J dropped 7; count of bases not matched to a gene: 12. This CDR3 contains 14 residues. CDR1 and CDR2 (germline): ENHRY, SYGVKD. CDR3 loop: CAIRGDYPLEEQYF. The CDR3 region has the DNA TGTGCCATCAGGGGGGACTACCCCCTCGAGGAGCAGTACTTC.

V is TRBV10-3 and J is TRBJ2-3; 8 bases match TRBD1. The CDR3 runs 14 residues. With V trimmed by 2 bases and J by 3 bases, 1 base remained unmatched. CDR1 is ENHRY, CDR2 SYGVKD, per germline. CDR3: CAISETGGTDTQYF. As DNA, the CDR3 is TGTGCCATCAGTGAGACAGGGGGAACAGATACGCAGTATTTT.